Below, 16 T cell receptor beta chains from the same sample are listed, as sequenced in a study of CXCR3-negative and CXCR3-positive naive CD8 T cells. Each TRB cDNA library was prepared by 5' RACE (with UMI labels). TCRdb reprocessed the 5' RACE reads and stores each CDR3 protein as one record, lacking DNA. In total, the table holds 45,000 to 65,000 distinct CDR3 sequences. Material for sequencing was naive CXCR3- CD8+ T cells from blood. Subset of the sample: CD45RO-CCR7+CD27+CD95- naive CD8+ T cells lacking CXCR3 (TNR3-). These receptors were obtained from a human donor in good health. Some clones in this sample may be carry-over from other donors' samples.

The chain recombines TRBV7-8 with TRBJ1-5; TCRdb selects TRBD1, and the lack of DNA leaves this call unchecked. Per the germline V gene, CDR1 is SGHVS and CDR2 is FQNEAQ. The CDR3 spans 14 residues. CDR3 loop: CASSLQGGNQPQHF.

The chain uses TRBV14 and TRBJ1-1; TCRdb calls TRBD1, which cannot be checked without DNA. The germline V gene encodes CDR1 SGHDN and CDR2 FVKESK. The CDR3 is 14 residues long. The CDR3 is CASSPAGARTEAFF. The full variable domain, in which reference TRBV14 and TRBJ1-1 provide the parts outside the CDR3, is EAGVTQFPSHSVIEKGQTVTLRCDPISGHDNLYWYRRVMGKEIKFLLHFVKESKQDESGMPNNRFLAERTGGTYSTLKVQPAELEDSGVYFCASSPAGARTEAFFGQGTRLTVV.

The gene calls are TRBV20-1 and TRBJ2-1; TCRdb selects TRBD2, and the lack of DNA leaves this call unchecked. Germline lookup yields CDR1 DFQATT and CDR2 SNEGSKA (reference sequence). This CDR3 has 15 residues. This chain's CDR3 is CSAPPSGSSYNEQFF.

V gene TRBV12-3 or TRBV12-4 combines with J gene TRBJ2-1; checking the TCRdb D call of TRBD1 is not possible without DNA. There are 12 residues in the CDR3. The CDR3 region is CASSDRSDEQFF.

The chain combines TRBV27 with TRBJ2-1; TCRdb's D call of TRBD2 is untestable without DNA. The CDR3 totals 15 residues. CDR1 and CDR2 (germline): MNHEY, SMNVEV (reference sequence). The chain's CDR3 is CASSPRWTGVNEQFF.

V and J are TRBV29-1 and TRBJ1-4; TCRdb reports TRBD1, a call that lacks DNA to check it against. In germline, CDR1 is SQVTM, CDR2 ANQGSEA. CDR3 size: 11 residues. The CDR3: CSVQRGEKLFF.

The chain joins TRBV5-6 to TRBJ2-3; TCRdb selects TRBD1, and the lack of DNA leaves this call unchecked. This CDR3 region has 14 residues. Germline V CDR1 and CDR2: SGHDT, YYEEEE. Here the CDR3 reads CASSLGGRADTQYF.

CDR3 sequence: CASGQKQETQYF. The genes are TRBV6-5 and TRBJ2-5; TCRdb proposes TRBD1, but this gene call is untestable without DNA. Germline V gene sequence: CDR1 MNHEY, CDR2 SVGAGI. CDR3 length: 12 amino acids.

This sequence joins TRBV20-1 and TRBJ2-1; TCRdb calls TRBD1, which cannot be checked without DNA. Germline CDR1 DFQATT, CDR2 SNEGSKA (reference sequence). The CDR3 contains 17 residues. The chain's CDR3 is CSARDIGAELSYNEQFF.

The gene calls are TRBV28 and TRBJ2-1. The CDR3 sequence is 15 residues long. The germline V gene encodes CDR1 MDHEN and CDR2 SYDVKM. CDR3 sequence: CASSLAGRANNEQFF.

The rearrangement links TRBV27 to TRBJ2-3. There are 13 residues in the CDR3. In germline, CDR1 is MNHEY, CDR2 SMNVEV (reference sequence). The CDR3 sequence is CASKYGVADTQYF.

V usage is TRBV29-1 and J usage is TRBJ2-1; without DNA, the TCRdb call of TRBD1 cannot be checked. Germline V gene data show CDR1 as SQVTM and CDR2 as ANQGSEA. The CDR3 runs to 12 residues. The CDR3 spells CSVAGLGNEQFF.

V and J are TRBV20-1 and TRBJ2-1; absent DNA, TCRdb's TRBD1 call cannot be checked. There are 14 residues in the CDR3. Germline assignment: CDR1 DFQATT and CDR2 SNEGSKA (reference sequence). CDR3 protein: CSARSTGAYNEQFF.

The chain has TRBV6-5 and TRBJ2-7. The CDR3 runs 15 residues. Germline CDR1 and CDR2: MNHEY and SVGAGI. The CDR3 sequence is CASTKRPFGTYEQYF.

The chain uses TRBV7-3 and TRBJ2-2; the D call of TRBD2 rests on TCRdb alone, since no DNA is present to check it. The CDR3 is 16 amino acids. Germline CDR1 reads SGHTA; CDR2 reads FQGTGA. This chain's CDR3 is CASSSGLAANTGELLF.

The J gene is TRBJ1-1, the V gene TRBV29-1. CDR3 length: 13 amino acids. Germline loops: CDR1 SQVTM, CDR2 ANQGSEA. The CDR3 reads CSVLLAVNTEAFF.